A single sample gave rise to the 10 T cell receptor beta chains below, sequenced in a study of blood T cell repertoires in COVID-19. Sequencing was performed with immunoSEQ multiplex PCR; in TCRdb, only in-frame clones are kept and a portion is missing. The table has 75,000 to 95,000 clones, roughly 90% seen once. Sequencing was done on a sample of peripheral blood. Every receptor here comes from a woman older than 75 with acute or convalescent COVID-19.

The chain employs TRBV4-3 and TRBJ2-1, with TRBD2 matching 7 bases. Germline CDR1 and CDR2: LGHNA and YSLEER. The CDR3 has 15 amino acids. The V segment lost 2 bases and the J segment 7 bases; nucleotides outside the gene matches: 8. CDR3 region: CASSQWGEGENEQFF. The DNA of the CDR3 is TGCGCCAGCAGCCAATGGGGGGAGGGAGAAAATGAGCAGTTCTTC.

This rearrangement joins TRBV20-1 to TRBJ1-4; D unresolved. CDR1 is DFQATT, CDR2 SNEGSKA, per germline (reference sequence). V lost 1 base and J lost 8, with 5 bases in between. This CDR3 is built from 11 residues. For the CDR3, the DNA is TGCAGTGCTAGAGTGGGCGAAAAACTGTTTTTT. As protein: CSARVGEKLFF.

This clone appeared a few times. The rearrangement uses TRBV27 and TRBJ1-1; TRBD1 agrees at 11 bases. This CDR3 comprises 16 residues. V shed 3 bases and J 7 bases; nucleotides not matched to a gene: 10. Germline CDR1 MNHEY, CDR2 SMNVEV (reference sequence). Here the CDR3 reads CASSFLDRGPSLEAFF. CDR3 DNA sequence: TGTGCCAGCAGTTTTTTGGACAGGGGGCCTTCTCTTGAAGCTTTCTTT.

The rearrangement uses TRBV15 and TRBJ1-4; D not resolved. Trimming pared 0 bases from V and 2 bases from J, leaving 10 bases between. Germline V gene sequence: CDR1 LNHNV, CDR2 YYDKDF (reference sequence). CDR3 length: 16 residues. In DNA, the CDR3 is TGTGCCACCAGCAGAGACAGACTTTCCACTAATGAAAAACTGTTTTTT. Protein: CATSRDRLSTNEKLFF.

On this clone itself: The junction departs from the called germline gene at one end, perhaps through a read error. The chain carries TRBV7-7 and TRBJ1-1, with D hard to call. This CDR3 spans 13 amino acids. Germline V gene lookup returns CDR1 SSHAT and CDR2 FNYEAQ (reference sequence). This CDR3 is CASSLRAGTEAFF. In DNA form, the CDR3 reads TGTGCTAGCAGCTTAAGGGCGGGCACTGAAGCTTTCTTT.

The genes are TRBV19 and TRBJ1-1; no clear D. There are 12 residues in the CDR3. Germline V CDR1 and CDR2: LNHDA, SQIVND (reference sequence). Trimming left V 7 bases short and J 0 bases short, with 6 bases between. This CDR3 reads CASTKLNTEAFF. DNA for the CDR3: TGTGCCAGTACTAAGCTGAACACTGAAGCTTTCTTT.

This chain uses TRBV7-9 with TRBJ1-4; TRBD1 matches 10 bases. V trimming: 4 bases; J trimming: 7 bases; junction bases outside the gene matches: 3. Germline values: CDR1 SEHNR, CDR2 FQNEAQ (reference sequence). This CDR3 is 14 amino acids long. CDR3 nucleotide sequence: TGTGCCAGCAGCTATGGGACAGGGGTTGAAAAACTGTTTTTT. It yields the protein CASSYGTGVEKLFF.

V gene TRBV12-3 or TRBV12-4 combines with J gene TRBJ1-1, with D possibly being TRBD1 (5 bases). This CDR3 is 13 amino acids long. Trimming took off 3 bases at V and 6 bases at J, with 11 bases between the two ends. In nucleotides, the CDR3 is TGTGCCAGCAGTTTGGGCGGGACGGCTGAAGCTTTCTTT. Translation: CASSLGGTAEAFF.

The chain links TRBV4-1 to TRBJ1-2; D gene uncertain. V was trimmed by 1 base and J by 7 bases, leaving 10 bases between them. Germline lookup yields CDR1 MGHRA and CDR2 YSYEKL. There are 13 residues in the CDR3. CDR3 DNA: TGCGCCAGCAGCCAAGTAATTTCAGTTGGCTACACCTTC. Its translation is CASSQVISVGYTF.

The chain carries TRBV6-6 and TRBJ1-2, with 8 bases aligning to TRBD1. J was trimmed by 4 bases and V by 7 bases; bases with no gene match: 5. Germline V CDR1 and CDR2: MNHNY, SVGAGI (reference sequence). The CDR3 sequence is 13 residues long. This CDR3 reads CASTTGQAYGYTF. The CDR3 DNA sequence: TGTGCCAGCACCACGGGACAGGCCTATGGCTACACCTTC.